These 23 T cell receptor beta chains were all obtained from the same sample, sequenced in a study of cytomegalovirus exposure and HLA in healthy donors. The PCR had 60 Vbeta and 13 Jbeta primers. TCRdb's table, derived via immunoSEQ multiplex PCR, lists solely in-frame clones and lacks some. The table shows under 150,000 clones, with around 81% occurring only once. Sequenced: PBMCs. These receptors originate from a woman aged 25 to 39 in good health and CMV-seronegative.

This clone came up a few times. The rearrangement uses TRBV14 and TRBJ2-1; 9 bases are shared with TRBD1. Germline CDR1 SGHDN, CDR2 FVKESK. The CDR3 loop spans 14 amino acids. The V segment lost 4 bases and the J segment 9 bases; nucleotides outside the gene matches: 7. The CDR3 is CASSRDRVLSEQFF. The DNA of the CDR3 is TGTGCCAGCAGCCGGGACAGGGTTTTGAGTGAGCAGTTCTTC.

The rearrangement links TRBV4-1 to TRBJ2-1, with 9 bases lining up with TRBD2. The ends lost 5 bases at V and 9 bases at J; junction bases unmatched: 8. CDR1 is MGHRA, CDR2 YSYEKL, per germline. The CDR3 length is 14 residues. This CDR3 reads CASSTPSGICEQFF. The CDR3 nucleotides read TGCGCCAGCAGCACTCCTAGCGGGATTTGTGAGCAGTTCTTC.

V usage is TRBV5-8 and J usage is TRBJ2-5; 10 bases are a match to TRBD2. The J segment lost 1 base and the V segment lost 2 bases, leaving 2 bases of the junction unmatched. CDR1 and CDR2 from the germline V gene are SGHTS and YDEGEE. This CDR3 region has 15 residues. The chain's CDR3 is CASSLEREGQETQYF. CDR3 coding DNA: TGTGCCAGCAGCTTAGAGCGGGAGGGCCAAGAGACCCAGTACTTC.

This clone was counted a single time. This chain uses TRBV7-9 with TRBJ1-4, with D perhaps matching TRBD1 (5 bases). V lost 0 bases, J lost 7 bases, and 15 bases lay in between. CDR1 and CDR2 from the germline V gene are SEHNR and FQNEAQ (reference sequence). The CDR3 is 16 residues long. The chain's CDR3 is CASSLALAGFGEKLFF. The CDR3 coding sequence is TGTGCCAGCAGCTTAGCGTTGGCAGGGTTTGGTGAAAAACTGTTTTTT.

Only a few counts were recorded for this clone. The V and J genes are TRBV6-5 and TRBJ1-1; D is unclear. The CDR3 sequence is 15 residues long. V was clipped by 0 bases and J by 5 bases, with 13 bases between them. Germline values: CDR1 MNHEY, CDR2 SVGAGI. CDR3 in amino acids: CASSYSSGGWTEAFF. In DNA, the CDR3 is TGTGCCAGCAGTTACTCGAGCGGAGGGTGGACTGAAGCTTTCTTT.

The CDR3 loop reads CATSKTGAETDTQYF. The DNA for the CDR3 is TGTGCCACCAGCAAAACAGGGGCCGAGACAGATACGCAGTATTTT. The V gene is TRBV15, the J gene TRBJ2-3; 7 bases match TRBD1. Germline CDR1 reads LNHNV; CDR2 reads YYDKDF (reference sequence). The CDR3 spans 15 residues. V lost 4 bases and J lost 3; bases outside the gene matches: 7.

J is TRBJ2-7 and V is TRBV14; TRBD1 agrees at 9 bases. This CDR3 spans 14 amino acids. Per germline, CDR1 SGHDN and CDR2 FVKESK. V shed 3 bases, J shed 2 bases, and the junction held 2 bases outside the gene matches. The CDR3 spells CASSHGTGTYEQYF. CDR3 sequence (DNA): TGTGCCAGCAGCCATGGGACAGGGACCTACGAGCAGTACTTC.

CDR3 protein: CASSPRGPTEAFF. CDR3 sequence (DNA): TGTGCCAGCAGTCCCAGGGGACCCACTGAAGCTTTCTTT. The J gene is TRBJ1-1, the V gene TRBV6-5; TRBD1 is a possible D gene (6 bases). V was cut by 5 bases and J by 4 bases, with 11 bases left in between. The germline V gene has CDR1 MNHEY and CDR2 SVGAGI. The CDR3 is 13 amino acids.

CDR3 DNA: TGTGCCAGCAGTTCGACGGACAGGTGGGGCGGGAGGTCATACGAGCAGTACTTC. This codes for CASSSTDRWGGRSYEQYF. The J gene is TRBJ2-5, the V gene TRBV27; D possibly corresponds to TRBD2 (8 bases). The DNA end is a closer match to TRBJ2-7, so the J assignment may be wrong. The CDR3 is made up of 18 amino acids. CDR1 MNHEY and CDR2 SMNVEV come from the germline V gene (reference sequence).

The V gene is TRBV10-2, the J gene TRBJ2-1, with D perhaps matching TRBD2 (6 bases). The germline V gene has CDR1 WSHSY and CDR2 SAAADI. V was clipped by 6 bases and J by 9 bases, with 15 bases between them. This CDR3 is built from 13 residues. As DNA, the CDR3 is TGCGCCAGCAGGCGAACCGGGAGTAGTGAGCAGTTCTTC. This gives the protein CASRRTGSSEQFF.

The table lists this clone with a few counts. The V gene is TRBV4-1, the J gene TRBJ2-2; D may be TRBD2 (6 bases). This CDR3 has 18 amino acids. CDR1 MGHRA and CDR2 YSYEKL come from the germline V gene. Trimming took off 2 bases at V and 4 bases at J, with 20 bases between the two ends. The CDR3 region is CASSQFSIRESGTGELFF. The CDR3 region has the DNA TGCGCCAGCAGCCAATTCTCAATTCGGGAGTCCGGCACCGGGGAGCTGTTTTTT.

The chain joins TRBV2 to TRBJ2-1; TRBD2 might be the D (6 bases). V was pared by 4 bases and J by 0 bases, with 16 bases between. There are 17 residues in the CDR3. Per germline, CDR1 SNHLY and CDR2 FYNNEI. CDR3 nucleotides: TGTGCCAGCAGTGGGGGGGAGGTAGCGACCTCCTACAATGAGCAGTTCTTC. It codes for CASSGGEVATSYNEQFF.

The chain recombines TRBV5-4 with TRBJ2-3; D might be TRBD2 (6 bases). With 0 bases removed from V and 7 bases from J, the gap between germline ends came to 12 bases. The germline gives CDR1 SGHNT, CDR2 YYREEE (reference sequence). The CDR3 loop spans 14 amino acids. CDR3 bases: TGTGCCAGCAGCTTGGGCGGGATAGCGAATACGCAGTATTTT. Its translation is CASSLGGIANTQYF.

The chain combines TRBV7-6 with TRBJ2-7, with 12 bases aligning to TRBD2. Unmatched junction bases numbered 2, after V lost 5 bases and J lost 3 bases. Looked up from germline, CDR1 is SGHVS and CDR2 is FNYEAQ. This CDR3 spans 14 amino acids. CDR3 bases: TGTGCCAGCAGCGCGACTAGCGGGAGCTACGAGCAGTACTTC. Encoded protein: CASSATSGSYEQYF.

V usage is TRBV6-4 and J usage is TRBJ2-3; D call uncertain. The CDR3 is 17 amino acids. Trimming took 0 bases from V and 0 from J, leaving 13 bases between them. Germline V gene lookup returns CDR1 MRHNA and CDR2 SNTAGT. The CDR3 loop reads CASSDSPTAMSTDTQYF. Here the CDR3 DNA reads TGTGCCAGCAGTGACTCGCCGACTGCCATGAGCACAGATACGCAGTATTTT.

The V and J genes are TRBV7-9 and TRBJ2-2, with 10 bases fitting TRBD1. This CDR3 region has 17 residues. V was pared by 4 bases and J by 2 bases, with 7 bases of the junction left unmatched. Germline CDR1 reads SEHNR; CDR2 reads FQNEAQ (reference sequence). The CDR3 nucleotides are TGTGCCAGCAGCTGGCGACAGGGGGCGGGAAACACCGGGGAGCTGTTTTTT. It is translated as CASSWRQGAGNTGELFF.

This chain connects TRBV5-8 to TRBJ2-5; 7 bases align to TRBD1. The CDR3 length is 14 residues. CDR1 and CDR2 from the germline V gene are SGHTS and YDEGEE. V lost 0 bases to trimming and J lost 5 bases; unmatched junction nucleotides: 4. The CDR3 reads CASSLGQGVETQYF. The CDR3 coding sequence is TGTGCCAGCAGCTTGGGACAGGGAGTTGAGACCCAGTACTTC. The variable domain in full, with the rest retrieved from reference TRBV5-8 and TRBJ2-5, is EAGVTQSPTHLIKTRGQQATLRCSPISGHTSVYWYQQALGLGLQFLLWYDEGEERNRGNFPPRFSGRQFPNYSSELNVNALELEDSALYLCASSLGQGVETQYFGPGTRLLVL.

This chain joins TRBV9 and TRBJ2-5; the D gene is possibly TRBD2 (5 bases). This CDR3 spans 14 amino acids. Germline-derived CDR1 and CDR2 are SGDLS and YYNGEE. The V gene lost 1 base and the J gene lost 4 bases, with 11 bases spanning the gap. CDR3 bases: TGTGCCAGCAGCGTAAGGGATCGGGGAGAGACCCAGTACTTC. The encoded protein is CASSVRDRGETQYF.

V is TRBV6-5 and J is TRBJ1-1; 7 nucleotides agree with TRBD1. Trimming cost V 7 bases and J 4 bases; bases outside gene matches: 9. The germline gives CDR1 MNHEY, CDR2 SVGAGI. The CDR3 contains 14 residues. The CDR3 loop is CASNKGGRGTEAFF. The DNA for the CDR3 is TGTGCCAGCAATAAAGGGGGCCGTGGCACTGAAGCTTTCTTT.

The CDR3 DNA follows: TGTGCCAGCAATCTAGCGGGAGTGATTGACTACGAGCAGTACTTC. Protein product: CASNLAGVIDYEQYF. The chain links TRBV28 to TRBJ2-7, with 10 bases aligning to TRBD2. Germline loops: CDR1 MDHEN, CDR2 SYDVKM. The J segment lost 3 bases and the V segment lost 7 bases, leaving 9 bases of the junction unmatched. The length of the CDR3 is 15 residues.

V gene TRBV5-1 combines with J gene TRBJ2-1; TRBD2 agrees at 12 bases. This CDR3 spans 15 amino acids. V lost 4 bases to trimming and J lost 7 bases; unmatched junction nucleotides: 6. Germline V gene lookup returns CDR1 SGHRS and CDR2 YFSETQ. DNA of the CDR3: TGCGCCAGCAGCCCGACTAGCGGGAGTTTGAATGAGCAGTTCTTC. Protein sequence: CASSPTSGSLNEQFF.

The chain is built from TRBV2 and TRBJ2-7; 11 bases agree with TRBD2. Germline V gene data show CDR1 as SNHLY and CDR2 as FYNNEI. The V segment lost 6 bases and the J segment 3 bases; nucleotides outside the gene matches: 1. The length of the CDR3 is 13 residues. CDR3 residues: CASRTSGVYEQYF. The CDR3 DNA reads as TGTGCCAGCAGGACTAGCGGGGTCTACGAGCAGTACTTC.

This clone turned up a few times. The CDR3 is CASSLSAGTYEQYF. CDR3 in DNA: TGTGCCAGCAGCTTAAGTGCAGGTACCTACGAGCAGTACTTC. The rearrangement uses TRBV7-2 and TRBJ2-7; D is undetermined. CDR3 length: 14 residues. Germline V gene data show CDR1 as SGHTA and CDR2 as FQGNSA. Trimming cost V 2 bases and J 2 bases, with 10 bases left between them.